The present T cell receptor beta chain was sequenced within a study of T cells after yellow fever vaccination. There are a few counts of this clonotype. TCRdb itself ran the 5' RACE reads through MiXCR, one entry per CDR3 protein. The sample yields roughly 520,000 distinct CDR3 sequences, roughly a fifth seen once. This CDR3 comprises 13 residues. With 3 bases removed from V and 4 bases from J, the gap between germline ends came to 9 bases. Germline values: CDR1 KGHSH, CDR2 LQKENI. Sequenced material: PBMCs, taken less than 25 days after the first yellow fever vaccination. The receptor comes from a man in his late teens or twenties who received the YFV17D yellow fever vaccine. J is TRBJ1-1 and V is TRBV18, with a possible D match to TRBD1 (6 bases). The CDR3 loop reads CASSPRGATEAFF. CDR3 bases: TGTGCCAGCTCACCTCGGGGGGCCACTGAAGCTTTCTTT. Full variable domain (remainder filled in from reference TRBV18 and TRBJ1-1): NAGVMQNPRHLVRRRGQEARLRCSPMKGHSHVYWYRQLPEEGLKFMVYLQKENIIDESGMPKERFSAEFPKEGPSILRIQQVVRGDSAAYFCASSPRGATEAFFGQGTRLTVV.